This TCR beta chain was found in a study of blood T cell repertoires in COVID-19. V was pared by 4 bases and J by 3 bases, with 19 bases between. Germline-derived CDR1 and CDR2 are MGHRA and YSYEKL. The CDR3 is 16 residues long. This clone was found a few times. Method: immunoSEQ multiplex PCR; TCRdb's copy keeps in-frame clones and lacks some. The sample lists 100,000 to 120,000 clones, 88% occurring once. Sequencing used peripheral blood. The chain has TRBV4-1 and TRBJ2-7; a possible D gene is TRBD1 (6 bases). The sequence was collected from a human donor in a cohort sampled during active COVID-19. This CDR3 is CASSLVDSSLNYEQYF. CDR3 bases: TGCGCCAGCAGCCTCGTGGACAGCTCACTAAACTACGAGCAGTACTTC.